The rows below give T cell receptor beta chains drawn from one sample of a study of blood T cell repertoires in COVID-19. Some clones are missing from TCRdb's copy, which holds only in-frame ones; the method was immunoSEQ multiplex PCR. This table has 20,000 or so clones, 89% appearing once. The source material was peripheral blood. The receptors shown here come from a human donor in a cohort sampled during active COVID-19. CDR3s include the opening cysteine and the closing phenylalanine or tryptophan. D genes are given only for firm matches. Rows may omit the clone size; those that give it use once, few, many or a size class.

clone size	V gene	J gene	D gene	CDR3 protein	CDR3 DNA
.	TRBV9	TRBJ2-7	.	CASSDRNGYEQYF	TGTGCCAGCTCCGACAGGAATGGCTACGAGCAGTACTTC
.	TRBV4-3	TRBJ2-7	.	CASSPSLQTYEQYF	TGCGCCAGCAGCCCCTCGCTACAGACCTACGAGCAGTACTTC
.	TRBV19	TRBJ2-6	.	CASSPQGPGANVLTF	TGTGCCAGTAGTCCACAGGGCCCCGGGGCCAACGTCCTGACTTTC
.	TRBV5-6	TRBJ2-1	.	CASGTNAGIRFF	TGTGCCAGCGGCACGAACGCGGGAATACGGTTCTTC
.	TRBV6-5	TRBJ1-2	TRBD1	CASRTGGFNYGYTF	TGTGCCAGCAGGACAGGGGGCTTTAACTATGGCTACACCTTC
.	TRBV5-1	TRBJ1-1	TRBD1	CASSRPGQGEAFF	TGCGCCAGCAGCCGCCCGGGACAGGGTGAAGCTTTCTTT
.	TRBV9	TRBJ2-7	TRBD1	CASSTGQGYEQYF	TGTGCCAGCAGCACGGGACAGGGCTACGAGCAGTACTTC
once	TRBV24-1	TRBJ2-5	.	CATSDSTRGQETQYF	TGTGCCACCAGTGATTCGACACGGGGTCAAGAGACCCAGTACTTC
.	TRBV6-1	TRBJ2-7	TRBD1	CASSASPGQGSHEQYF	TGTGCCAGCAGTGCTTCACCGGGACAGGGTTCCCACGAGCAGTACTTC
.	TRBV7-2	TRBJ2-3	TRBD2	CASSTRGLAGRPTDTQYF	TGTGCCAGCAGCACCAGAGGACTAGCGGGGAGACCCACAGATACGCAGTATTTT
.	TRBV3-1/TRBV3-2	TRBJ2-5	.	CASSQETVPQETQYF	TGTGCCAGCAGCCAAGAAACGGTTCCTCAAGAGACCCAGTACTTC
.	TRBV7-9	TRBJ2-3	.	CASRPWETSTDTQYF	TGTGCCAGCAGACCGTGGGAGACTAGCACAGATACGCAGTATTTT
.	TRBV2	TRBJ2-6	.	CASSTAGAGANVLTF	TGTGCCAGCAGTACAGCAGGGGCTGGGGCCAACGTCCTGACTTTC
.	TRBV27	TRBJ1-5	.	CASSSRTHNQPQHF	TGTGCCAGCAGTTCCAGGACACACAATCAGCCCCAGCATTTT
.	TRBV7-2	TRBJ2-3	TRBD2	CASSDPSGRPDTQYF	TGTGCCAGCAGCGACCCTAGCGGGAGACCAGATACGCAGTATTTT
.	TRBV29-1	TRBJ2-5	TRBD2	CSVELAGVETQYF	TGCAGCGTTGAGCTAGCGGGAGTAGAGACCCAGTACTTC
.	TRBV3-1/TRBV3-2	TRBJ2-1	TRBD1	CASSPKQEPGQGSPGEQFF	TGTGCCAGCAGCCCTAAGCAGGAACCGGGACAGGGCTCCCCGGGGGAGCAGTTCTTC
.	TRBV6-1	TRBJ1-1	.	CASSDEVKNTEAFF	TGTGCCAGCAGTGACGAGGTTAAGAACACTGAAGCTTTCTTT
.	TRBV5-4	TRBJ2-7	TRBD2	CASSTASGTYEQYF	TGTGCCAGCAGCACAGCTAGCGGGACTTACGAGCAGTACTTC
.	TRBV5-1	TRBJ1-1	.	CASSLNQGPEAFF	TGCGCCAGCAGCTTAAACCAGGGGCCTGAAGCTTTCTTT
once	TRBV24-1	TRBJ1-1	TRBD1	CATSDFRLLGHTQGTANTEAFF	TGTGCCACCAGTGATTTTAGGTTGCTGGGACACACCCAAGGGACAGCAAACACTGAAGCTTTCTTT
.	TRBV29-1	TRBJ1-4	TRBD1	CSVRRTGDANEKLFF	TGCAGCGTTCGAAGGACAGGGGATGCTAATGAAAAACTGTTTTTT
.	TRBV29-1	TRBJ1-5	.	CSVQGSNQPQHF	TGCAGCGTGCAGGGCTCCAATCAGCCCCAGCATTTT
.	TRBV27	TRBJ2-1	TRBD2	CASSLFPAGEYEQFF	TGTGCCAGCAGTTTATTTCCAGCGGGAGAATATGAGCAGTTCTTC
.	TRBV24-1	TRBJ2-3	TRBD2	CATSERGGPGDTQYF	TGTGCCACCAGTGAACGGGGGGGCCCTGGAGATACGCAGTATTTT
.	TRBV2	TRBJ2-7	TRBD1	CASSETDRGNYEQYF	TGTGCCAGCAGTGAAACTGACAGGGGAAACTACGAGCAGTACTTC
.	TRBV7-3	TRBJ2-7	.	CASSLQGPSYEQYF	TGTGCCAGCAGCTTGCAGGGCCCCTCCTACGAGCAGTACTTC
.	TRBV19	TRBJ2-7	TRBD1	CASRRSGGQGAYEQYF	TGTGCCAGTAGAAGGAGTGGGGGACAGGGGGCTTACGAGCAGTACTTC
.	TRBV3-1/TRBV3-2	TRBJ1-2	.	CASSPAGTPERYTF	TGTGCCAGCAGCCCAGCCGGGACACCGGAGCGCTACACCTTC
.	TRBV30	TRBJ1-2	TRBD1	CAWSLGQGVGYTF	TGTGCCTGGAGCCTGGGACAGGGGGTAGGCTACACCTTC
.	TRBV10-3	TRBJ2-1	TRBD1	CAIRGQGAYNEQFF	TGTGCCATCAGGGGACAGGGGGCTTACAATGAGCAGTTCTTC
.	TRBV30	TRBJ2-7	TRBD1	CAWSVPGTGLYEQYF	TGTGCCTGGAGTGTACCCGGGACAGGCCTCTACGAGCAGTACTTC
.	TRBV2	TRBJ1-2	.	CASSEVGAYGYTF	TGTGCCAGCAGTGAGGTAGGAGCGTATGGCTACACCTTC
.	TRBV7-2	TRBJ2-3	TRBD2	CASSPTSGYTDTQYF	TGTGCCAGCAGCCCCACTAGCGGGTACACAGATACGCAGTATTTT
.	TRBV2	TRBJ1-5	TRBD1	CASRRQGNGNQPQHF	TGTGCCAGCAGACGACAGGGGAACGGCAATCAGCCCCAGCATTTT
.	TRBV3-1/TRBV3-2	TRBJ1-6	.	CASSQGGGTLYNSPLHF	TGTGCCAGCAGCCAGGGCGGAGGGACCCTTTATAATTCACCCCTCCACTTT
.	TRBV30	TRBJ1-5	TRBD1	CAWSGTGAQPQHF	TGTGCCTGGAGTGGGACAGGGGCTCAGCCCCAGCATTTT
.	TRBV27	TRBJ2-7	TRBD1	CASSSSDRGHYEQYF	TGTGCCAGCAGTTCCTCGGACAGGGGGCATTACGAGCAGTACTTC
.	TRBV2	TRBJ2-5	.	CASSEPGRETQYF	TGTGCCAGCAGTGAACCGGGGAGAGAGACCCAGTACTTC
.	TRBV6-1	TRBJ2-7	TRBD2	CASSEFRGLGYEQYF	TGTGCCAGCAGTGAATTTCGGGGACTAGGGTACGAGCAGTACTTC